This T cell receptor beta chain was identified during a study of Graves' ophthalmopathy and Graves' hyperthyroidism. This clonotype was recorded at least ten times. Its matching antigen is unknown. CAS ≥3, NOSPECS ≥4, moderate-to-severe activity and duration under 3 months marked donors with ophthalmopathy. It was from roughly 10 ml of fresh peripheral blood that the PBMCs came. V was trimmed by 5 bases and J by 0 bases, leaving 14 bases between them. CDR1 is LNHDA and CDR2 is SQIVND in the germline V gene (reference sequence). The CDR3 runs to 15 residues. The study's findings and limits: A model of 13 signatures distinguished ophthalmopathy from stable hyperthyroidism at approximately 90% sensitivity and 65% to 84% specificity.

Amplified TCR beta CDR3 regions were obtained using RNA transcripts as template. Second-round multiplex PCR came after first-round RT-PCR with HTBI primers. TCRdb itself ran the multiplex PCR reads through MiXCR, one entry per CDR3 protein. Here the sample spans roughly 480,000 distinct CDR3 sequences, 14% being singletons. The sequence was obtained from a woman aged 25 to 39 with Graves' ophthalmopathy. Sequencing input: blood. The chain carries TRBV19 and TRBJ2-7; TRBD1 might be the D (6 bases). The CDR3, as DNA: TGTGCCAGTAGTGGGACCTGGGACATCTCCTACGAGCAGTACTTC. It is translated as CASSGTWDISYEQYF.